This T cell receptor beta chain was captured in a study of blood T cell repertoires in COVID-19. The CDR3 sequence is 13 residues long. Germline lookup yields CDR1 LNHDA and CDR2 SQIVND (reference sequence). Trimming cost V 10 bases and J 9 bases; bases outside gene matches: 9. Assay used: immunoSEQ multiplex PCR; TCRdb lists only in-frame clones, some missing. The data show roughly 140,000 clones, just over 85% seen once. The receptor comes from a man aged 70 or older with acute or convalescent COVID-19. Sequenced sample: peripheral blood. The chain recombines TRBV19 with TRBJ1-6; 7 nucleotides match TRBD1. CDR3 loop: CANQTGIGSPLHF. In DNA form, the CDR3 reads TGTGCCAACCAGACAGGGATCGGTTCACCCCTCCACTTT. The whole variable domain, remainder taken from reference TRBV19 and TRBJ1-6, is DGGITQSPKYLFRKEGQNVTLSCEQNLNHDAMYWYRQDPGQGLRLIYYSQIVNDFQKGDIAEGYSVSREKKESFPLTVTSAQKNPTAFYLCANQTGIGSPLHFGNGTRLTVT.